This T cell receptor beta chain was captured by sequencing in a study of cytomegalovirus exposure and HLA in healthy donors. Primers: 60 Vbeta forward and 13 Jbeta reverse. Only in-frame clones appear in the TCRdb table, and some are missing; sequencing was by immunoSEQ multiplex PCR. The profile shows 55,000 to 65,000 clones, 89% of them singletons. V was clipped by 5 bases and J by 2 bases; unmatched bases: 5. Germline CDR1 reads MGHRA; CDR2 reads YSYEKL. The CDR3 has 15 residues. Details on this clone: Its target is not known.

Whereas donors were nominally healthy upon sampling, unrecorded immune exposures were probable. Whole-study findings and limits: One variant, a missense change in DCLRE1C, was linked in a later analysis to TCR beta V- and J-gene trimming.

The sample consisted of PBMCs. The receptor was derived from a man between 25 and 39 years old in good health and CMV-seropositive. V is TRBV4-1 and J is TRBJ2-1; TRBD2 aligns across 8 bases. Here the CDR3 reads CASSFGRGAYNEQFF. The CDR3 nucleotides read TGCGCCAGCAGCTTCGGGAGGGGCGCCTACAATGAGCAGTTCTTC.